A single T cell receptor beta chain is shown here with its context. Its antigen remains undetermined. Base quality data are lacking; no much larger clone is found one base away. The data originate from a study of human T cells and chemical hapten exposure (dated by TCRdb to 2020 to 2023). Regarding the study in general: Libraries were combined into a pool for sequencing, and differences in TCR yield between samples came mainly from small differences in library volumes within the pool. Both TCR alpha and TCR beta chains were sequenced from each blood RNA sample. The study tracked peripheral blood TCR repertoire changes in vivo during primary and secondary sensitization to the hapten diphenylcyclopropenone (DPC) in alopecia patients. On the study overall, not on this receptor specifically: No change with DPC sensitization was found in the number of TCRs above 1 in 1000 frequency, and no evidence of global repertoire structure alterations was found. Repeated subsampling changed both the strength of the expansion versus patch-test correlation and the threshold at which that correlation became significant.

Unfractionated whole blood was collected in Tempus Blood RNA tubes, and total RNA was extracted from that blood. Five healthy volunteers served as TCR sequencing controls and were bled at day 0, 2 weeks and 6 weeks. Per the germline V gene, MNHEY is the CDR1 and SVGAGI is the CDR2. V lost 4 bases and J lost 0 bases; the stretch between them is 9 bases long. Inclusive of the bounding cysteine and phenylalanine, the CDR3 is 14 residues long. CDR3 DNA only is kept here, 42 bases in frame from base 1. The library was produced with 5' RACE. Reads for this sample came from an Illumina MiSeq. During library preparation, unique molecular identifiers were attached to individual cDNA molecules so that TCRs could be counted in a quantitative, reproducible way. The authors processed their data as follows. Samples had a median of 95,638 TCRs, with a range from about 23,224 to 750,000. The Decombinator software suite was used to annotate the V, J and CDR3 of the TCR reads. Every sample was subsampled to the same number of TCRs (28,000) for the PS versus PT1 abundance plots. Expanded TCRs were defined as absent before sensitization and observed at least eight times at the 2-week time point. TCRdb reanalyzed the raw reads on its own, using fastp at Q25 for trimming and MiXCR for clone calling, and kept in-frame beta chains. All rows with the same CDR3 protein become a single entry with the most common DNA and genes. The V and J calls shown here were made by TCRdb, not taken from the authors' results. Recorded for this sample are 81,000 or so distinct CDR3 sequences; more than 7% of them occurred a single time. The ten largest clones take up around 2% of the sample.

This TCR was recovered from a male donor in good health. This receptor chain uses TRBV6-5 and TRBJ1-1, with the identity of the D gene unclear. The CDR3 reads as follows: CASSLTQMNTEAFF. The DNA reads as follows: TGTGCCAGCAGTTTGACACAGATGAACACTGAAGCTTTCTTT.